This T cell receptor beta chain was recovered during a study of cytomegalovirus exposure and HLA in healthy donors. The study, taken as a whole, reports: Sequencing artifact likely explains a cluster of highly shared sequence variants. No immune exposure information besides CMV serostatus was available. A later analysis by the authors found several of the most significant clusters apparently linked to common viral pathogens. In a later analysis, TCR association rates varied by HLA locus: DRB1 most, HLA-C fewest.

PCR primers comprised 60 Vbeta and 13 Jbeta primers. The repertoire was sequenced with immunoSEQ multiplex PCR; TCRdb's copy has only in-frame clones and lacks some. This sample's table has about 200,000 clones. Concerning this clone: Its antigen remains unidentified.

Germline CDR1 and CDR2: MNHEY and SMNVEV (reference sequence). This CDR3 comprises 17 residues. Unmatched junction bases numbered 13, after V lost 6 bases and J lost 5 bases. This TCR was sampled from a girl aged 2-10 years in good health and CMV-seropositive. The chain carries TRBV27 and TRBJ2-7; 13 nucleotides align to TRBD2. The sequenced sample consisted of PBMCs. CDR3 in DNA: TGTGCCAGCAGCCAAATTCCCTTCGGGACTAGCGGGGACGAGCAGTACTTC. This codes for CASSQIPFGTSGDEQYF.